The present T cell receptor beta chain was sequenced within a study of blood T cell repertoires in COVID-19 (TCRdb year 2020). About the investigation overall: Samples covering the acute and convalescent phases of COVID-19 were provided by collaborators in the United States, Italy and Spain. The material from the prospective study consisted of cDNA or gDNA derived from T cells, B-cell-depleted T cells, or PBMCs. Where HLA class I and class II types were available, the types were taken from metadata supplied by the sample provider, not from assay-based typing. The repertoires were released in a freely available public database intended as a resource for research on the immune response to SARS-CoV-2. Subjects who had been exposed to COVID-19, were actively infected with it, or had recovered from it provided the deeply sampled blood TCRbeta repertoires that made up the dataset. Sample metadata almost always included a de-identified subject ID, COVID-19 status, age in years and sex. The samples were drawn from the first 160 participants of the ongoing ImmuneRACE study and from 1,254 subjects provided by 6 global collaborators.

Study-level results and caveats: How much clinical and demographic metadata was included differed by source and by participant, and the metadata was provided uncurated.

V and J lose 6 bases and 0 bases, and a span of 12 bases separates them. According to the germline V gene, CDR1 reads ENHRY and CDR2 reads SYGVKD. Including cysteine and phenylalanine, the CDR3 has 14 amino acids. Only the CDR3 region is kept as DNA, spanning 42 bases read in frame from base 1. This clone was recorded only once. Which antigen it targets is not known. No base-level quality is on record; no much larger clone is a single base apart. Collaborating institutions collected whole blood in K2EDTA tubes following their own protocols. Collaborator samples were shipped for TCRbeta analysis as frozen whole blood, isolated PBMCs, or DNA extracted from either sample type. TCRbeta CDR3 regions were amplified from genomic DNA using the immunoSEQ Assay, a bias-controlled multiplex PCR. Per the authors' processing: The number of nucleated cells in each sample was estimated by amplification of reference gene primers within the assay. Sequence reads were collapsed and filtered to measure the absolute abundance of every unique TCRbeta CDR3 rearrangement. For each sample, productive Simpson clonality was calculated as the square root of Simpson's diversity index across productive rearrangements. The source is immuneACCESS, and TCRdb retained only in-frame sequences with V and J called. Part of the clones is not carried over; for the studies checked, unresolved V genes explain less than half of this, and the remainder is unexplained. V and J calls and clone size come straight from that table; D and trimming were deduced from the DNA. The sample table shows around 200,000 clones, and about four fifths are seen once. The ten largest clones capture 2.9% of the sample.

The sequence is built from TRBV10-3 and TRBJ2-7, and the D gene may be TRBD1, 7 bases matching. The sequence was collected from a man aged 50-60 years with active or convalescent COVID-19. The sequenced sample consisted of peripheral blood. The CDR3 protein: CAIRPEGASYEQYF. The DNA sequence reads TGTGCCATCAGGCCGGAGGGGGCCTCCTACGAGCAGTACTTC.